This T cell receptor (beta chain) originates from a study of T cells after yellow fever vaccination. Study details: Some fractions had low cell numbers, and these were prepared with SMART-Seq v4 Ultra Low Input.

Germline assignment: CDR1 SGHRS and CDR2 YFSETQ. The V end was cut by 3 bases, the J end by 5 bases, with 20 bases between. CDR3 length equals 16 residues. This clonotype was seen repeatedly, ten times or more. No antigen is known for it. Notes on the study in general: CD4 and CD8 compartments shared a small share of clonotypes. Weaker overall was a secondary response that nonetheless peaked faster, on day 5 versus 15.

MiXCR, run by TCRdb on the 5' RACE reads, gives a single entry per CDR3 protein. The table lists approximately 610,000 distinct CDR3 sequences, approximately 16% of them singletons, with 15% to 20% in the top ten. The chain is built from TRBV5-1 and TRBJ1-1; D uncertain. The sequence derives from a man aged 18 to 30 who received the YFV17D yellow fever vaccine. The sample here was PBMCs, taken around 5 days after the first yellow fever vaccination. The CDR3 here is CASSSRPSGVGTEAFF. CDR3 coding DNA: TGCGCCAGCAGCTCGCGCCCGAGCGGAGTCGGGACTGAAGCTTTCTTT.